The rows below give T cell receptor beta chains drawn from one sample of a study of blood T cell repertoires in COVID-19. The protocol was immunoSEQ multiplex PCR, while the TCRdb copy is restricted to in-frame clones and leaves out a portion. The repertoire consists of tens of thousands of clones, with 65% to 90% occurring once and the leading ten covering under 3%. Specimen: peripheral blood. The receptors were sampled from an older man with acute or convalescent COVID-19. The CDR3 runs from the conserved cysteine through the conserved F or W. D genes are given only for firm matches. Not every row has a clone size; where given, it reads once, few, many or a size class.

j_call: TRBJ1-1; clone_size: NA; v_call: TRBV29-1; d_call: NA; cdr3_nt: TGCAGCGTCCCAAATCGGGACACTGAAGCTTTCTTT; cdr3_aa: CSVPNRDTEAFF
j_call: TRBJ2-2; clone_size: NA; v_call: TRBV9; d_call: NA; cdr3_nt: TGTGCCAGCAGCACAACGGGACAGAACACCGGGGAGCTGTTTTTT; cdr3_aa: CASSTTGQNTGELFF
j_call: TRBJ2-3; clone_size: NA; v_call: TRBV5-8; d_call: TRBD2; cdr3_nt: TGTGCCAGCAGCTTTAGCGGGATCACAGATACGCAGTATTTT; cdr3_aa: CASSFSGITDTQYF
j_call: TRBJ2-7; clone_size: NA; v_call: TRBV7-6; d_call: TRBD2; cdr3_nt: TGTGCCAGCAGCTCACAGCGGGACTCCTACGAGCAGTACTTC; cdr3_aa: CASSSQRDSYEQYF
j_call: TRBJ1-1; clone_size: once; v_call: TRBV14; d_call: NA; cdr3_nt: TGTGCCAGCAGCCCGACACAGGGTTTGAGCACTGAAGCTTTCTTT; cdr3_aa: CASSPTQGLSTEAFF
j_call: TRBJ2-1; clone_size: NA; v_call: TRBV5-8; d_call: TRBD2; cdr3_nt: TGTGCCAGCAGCTTGAGGTGGGAGGGTTACAATGAGCAGTTCTTC; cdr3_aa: CASSLRWEGYNEQFF
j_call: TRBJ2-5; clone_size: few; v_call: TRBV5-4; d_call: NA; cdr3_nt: TGTGCCAGCAGCTTGGACAGCCAAGAGACCCAGTACTTC; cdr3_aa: CASSLDSQETQYF
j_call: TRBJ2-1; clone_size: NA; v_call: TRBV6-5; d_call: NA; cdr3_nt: TGTGCCAGCAGCTTATCCCCGTCGGGGAGTAATGAGCAGTTCTTC; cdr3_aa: CASSLSPSGSNEQFF
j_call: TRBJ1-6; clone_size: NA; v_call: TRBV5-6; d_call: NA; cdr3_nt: TGTGCCAGCAGCTTGCGGGGGGGCGGTAATTCACCCCTCCACTTT; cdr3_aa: CASSLRGGGNSPLHF
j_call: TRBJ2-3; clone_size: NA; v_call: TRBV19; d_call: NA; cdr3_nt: TGTGCCAGTAGTATCTGGACAACAGATACGCAGTATTTT; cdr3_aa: CASSIWTTDTQYF
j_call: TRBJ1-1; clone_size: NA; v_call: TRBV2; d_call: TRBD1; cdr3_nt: TGTGCCATAGGCGGACAGGGAGGCACTGAAGCTTTCTTT; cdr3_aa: CAIGGQGGTEAFF
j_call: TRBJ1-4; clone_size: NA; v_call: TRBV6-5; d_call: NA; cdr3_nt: TGTGCCAGCAGACCACCGGGAGCAACTAATGAAAAACTGTTTTTT; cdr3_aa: CASRPPGATNEKLFF
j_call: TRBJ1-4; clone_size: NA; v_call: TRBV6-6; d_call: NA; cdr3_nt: TGTGCCAGCAACTTACAGGGTAGGAGTGAAAAACTGTTTTTT; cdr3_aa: CASNLQGRSEKLFF
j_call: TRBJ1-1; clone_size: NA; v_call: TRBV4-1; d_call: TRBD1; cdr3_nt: TGCGCCAGCAGCCTCGGACAGGGGGCGCCGTACACTGAAGCTTTCTTT; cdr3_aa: CASSLGQGAPYTEAFF
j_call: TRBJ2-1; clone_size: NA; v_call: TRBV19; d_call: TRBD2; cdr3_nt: TGTGCCAGTAGTACTAGCGGGCATTACAATGAGCAGTTCTTC; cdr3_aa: CASSTSGHYNEQFF
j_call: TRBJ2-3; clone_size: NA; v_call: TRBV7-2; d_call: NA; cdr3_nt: TGTGCCAGCAGCTTAGTGGCAGGGCAAAGCACAGATACGCAGTATTTT; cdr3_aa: CASSLVAGQSTDTQYF
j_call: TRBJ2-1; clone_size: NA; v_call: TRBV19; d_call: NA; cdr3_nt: TGTGCCAGTAGTATAGATTCCGGCGGGTCGATAAATGAGCAGTTCTTC; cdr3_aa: CASSIDSGGSINEQFF
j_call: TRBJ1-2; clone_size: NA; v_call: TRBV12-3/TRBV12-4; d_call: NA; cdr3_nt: TGTGCCAGCAGTTACACAGTTAACTATGGCTACACCTTC; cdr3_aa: CASSYTVNYGYTF
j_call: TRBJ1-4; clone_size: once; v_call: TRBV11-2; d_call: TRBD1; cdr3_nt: TGTGCCAGCAGCTCCGGACAGGGGCTAACTAATGAAAAACTGTTTTTT; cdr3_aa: CASSSGQGLTNEKLFF
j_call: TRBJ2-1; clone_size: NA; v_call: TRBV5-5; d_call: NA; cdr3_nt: TGTGCCAGCAGCGGCCACGGGAGTGTAGATGAGCAGTTCTTC; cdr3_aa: CASSGHGSVDEQFF
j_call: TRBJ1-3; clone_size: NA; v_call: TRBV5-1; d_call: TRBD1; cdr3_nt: TGCGCCAGCAGCGTGACAGGGGAGCTCGGAAACACCATATATTTT; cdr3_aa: CASSVTGELGNTIYF
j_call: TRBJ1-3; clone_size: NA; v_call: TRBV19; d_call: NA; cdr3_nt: TGTGCCAGTAATAAAGATCGATTAACAGCTGGAAACACCATATATTTT; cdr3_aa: CASNKDRLTAGNTIYF
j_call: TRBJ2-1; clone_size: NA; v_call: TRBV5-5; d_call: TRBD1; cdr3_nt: TGTGCCAGCAGGCCTGGGCGGCTGGGGACAGGGAGGAATGAGCAGTTCTTC; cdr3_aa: CASRPGRLGTGRNEQFF
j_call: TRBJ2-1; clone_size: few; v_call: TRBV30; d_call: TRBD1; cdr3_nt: TGTGCCTGGAGAAGCGGGACAGGGGCTACTTCCTACAATGAGCAGTTCTTC; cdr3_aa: CAWRSGTGATSYNEQFF
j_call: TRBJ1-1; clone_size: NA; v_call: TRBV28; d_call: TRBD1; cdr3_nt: TGTGCCAGTGGGGACAGGGGGCGGGGAGACACTGAAGCTTTCTTT; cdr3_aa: CASGDRGRGDTEAFF
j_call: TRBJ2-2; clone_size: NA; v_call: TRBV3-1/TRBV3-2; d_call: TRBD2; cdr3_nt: TGTGCCAGTACCGGATCCCCGAGGGAGCGGGGCACCGGGGAGCTGTTTTTT; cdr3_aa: CASTGSPRERGTGELFF
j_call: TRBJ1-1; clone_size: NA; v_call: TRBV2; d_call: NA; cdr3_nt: TGTGCCAGCAGTGGACAGTTGAACACTGAAGCTTTCTTT; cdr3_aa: CASSGQLNTEAFF
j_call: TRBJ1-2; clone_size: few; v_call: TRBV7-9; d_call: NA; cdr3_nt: TGTGCCAGCAGCTTGTGGGAGGCGGGCTACACCTTC; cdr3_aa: CASSLWEAGYTF
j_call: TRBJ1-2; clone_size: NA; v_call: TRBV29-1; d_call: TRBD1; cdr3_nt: TGCAGCGGGACTAGACAGGGGGGTAGCTATGGCTACACCTTC; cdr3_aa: CSGTRQGGSYGYTF
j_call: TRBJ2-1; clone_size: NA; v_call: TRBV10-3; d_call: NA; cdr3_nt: TGTGCCATCCAAGGAGGACTGGAGGACAATGAGCAGTTCTTC; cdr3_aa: CAIQGGLEDNEQFF
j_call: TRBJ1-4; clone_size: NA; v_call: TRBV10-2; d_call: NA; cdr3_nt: TGCGCCAGCAAGAGGGACATATCAACTAATGAAAAACTGTTTTTT; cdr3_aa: CASKRDISTNEKLFF
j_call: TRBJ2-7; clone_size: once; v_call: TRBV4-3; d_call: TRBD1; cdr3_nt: TGCGCCAGCAGCCAAGTGGTAGGACAGGGCTACGAGCAGTACTTC; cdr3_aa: CASSQVVGQGYEQYF